This T cell receptor beta chain was sequenced for a study of human T cells and chemical hapten exposure. Study background: Per-sample TCR yield variability stemmed mainly from small pooled library volume differences.

Of note for this clonotype: Its antigen remains unknown.

Stated time point: patch test 2, 6 weeks after DPC sensitization. Specified treatment: therapeutic diphenylcyclopropenone sensitization with weekly scalp DPC. The drawing of blood occurred before each patch test was applied. In the authors' methods: From around 20,000 to 690,000 TCRs were found per sample, with a median of around 96,000. TCRdb independently ran MiXCR on the RACE reads; one entry per CDR3 protein. None of the V and J calls come from the authors' own analysis; TCRdb made them. The table shows roughly 150,000 distinct CDR3 sequences, with roughly 10% occurring only once. This CDR3 region has 13 residues. V dropped 7 bases and J dropped 3 bases, with 13 bases sitting between them. CDR1 is SGHTA and CDR2 is FQGNSA in the germline V gene. Study results and caveats: Among expanded TCRs, significantly more large CDR3 similarity clusters formed than among controls.

The V and J genes are TRBV7-2 and TRBJ2-7; no firm D call. This TCR was sampled from a woman aged 45 to 65 with alopecia areata. Some clones in this sample may be carry-over from other donors' samples. Sequences were derived from whole blood, sampled in connection with sensitization to the hapten diphenylcyclopropenone (DPC). This chain's CDR3 is CASTPLVFYEQYF. CDR3 in DNA: TGTGCCAGCACTCCGCTGGTTTTCTACGAGCAGTACTTC.